Shown below are 12 T cell receptor beta chains from a single sample sequenced in a study of T cell responses to AZD1222 COVID-19 vaccine (dated by TCRdb to the early 2020s). The method behind the library was the immunoSEQ multiplex PCR assay. TCRdb holds this immuneACCESS table with in-frame rearrangements only. Some clones are missing; in checked studies, unresolved V genes explain under half, and the rest has no known cause. The sample records roughly 130,000 clones, roughly 89% of which are singletons. 7.5% to 8% of the sample rests with the top ten. Explained via the paper, the time point label denotes: about 28 days (+/-7) after the second vaccine dose. In the paper's terms, the treatment or condition label means: meningococcal conjugate vaccine given as trial control. This sample comprised peripheral blood, obtained 28 days after the second dose of the MenACWY control vaccine. These receptors were collected from an adult who received the MenACWY meningococcal vaccine as a control.

The chain joins TRBV7-8 to TRBJ2-7; a possible D gene is TRBD1 (5 bases). The V and J ends lost 6 bases and 6 bases respectively, with 9 bases between them. The germline V gene has CDR1 SGHVS and CDR2 FQNEAQ. The CDR3 contains 11 residues. The CDR3 here is CASRQGLEQYF. CDR3 nucleotide sequence: TGTGCCAGCAGGCAGGGCCTCGAGCAGTACTTC.

This rearrangement joins TRBV18 to TRBJ2-1; D is unclear. Trimming pared 1 base from V and 2 bases from J, leaving 9 bases between. From germline, CDR1 is KGHSH and CDR2 LQKENI. This CDR3 is 15 amino acids long. CDR3 protein: CASSPLQLTYNEQFF. The DNA of the CDR3 is TGTGCCAGCTCACCACTACAACTTACCTACAATGAGCAGTTCTTC.

The chain carries TRBV14 and TRBJ2-1, with TRBD1 matching 7 bases. The CDR3 spans 16 residues. CDR1 is SGHDN, CDR2 FVKESK, per germline. The J segment lost 6 bases and the V segment lost 4 bases, leaving 12 bases of the junction unmatched. The CDR3 reads CASSRPTGIPLNEQFF. The DNA for the CDR3 is TGTGCCAGCAGCCGCCCGACAGGGATTCCCCTCAATGAGCAGTTCTTC.

The chain combines TRBV5-8 with TRBJ1-2, with D hard to call. In germline, CDR1 is SGHTS, CDR2 YDEGEE. This CDR3 has 16 amino acids. Between the trimmed V and J ends, which lost 4 bases and 0 bases, there was a span of 16 bases. The CDR3 bases are TGTGCCAGCAGCGCCGCGACGGGTAACTCTAACTATGGCTACACCTTC. Translated, it gives CASSAATGNSNYGYTF.

V gene TRBV18 combines with J gene TRBJ1-1; tentative D call: TRBD1 (5 bases). This CDR3 is built from 15 residues. CDR1 KGHSH and CDR2 LQKENI come from the germline V gene. Trimming removed 1 base from V and 4 bases from J, with 13 bases in between. The DNA of the CDR3 is TGTGCCAGCTCACCACTCCCGGGGGTGGGCACTGAAGCTTTCTTT. As protein: CASSPLPGVGTEAFF.

Comments on this clone: One end of the junction does not line up with germline, which may come from a read error. The rearrangement links TRBV3-1 (or the pseudogene TRBV3-2) to TRBJ2-1, with a tentative D call TRBD2 (6 bases). The germline V gene encodes CDR1 LGHDT and CDR2 YNNKEL (reference sequence). This CDR3 spans 12 amino acids. The CDR3 sequence is CASSQVGSSIIF. CDR3 DNA sequence: TGTGCCAGCAGCCAAGTCGGGAGTTCTATAATCTTC.

CDR3 nucleotide sequence: TGTGCCAGCGGGGGGCGCAGCAATCAGCCCCAGCATTTT. It codes for CASGGRSNQPQHF. The rearrangement joins TRBV2 to TRBJ1-5; D might be TRBD1 (6 bases). The CDR3 spans 13 residues. Trimming removed 8 bases from V and 1 base from J, with 9 bases in between. Germline V gene sequence: CDR1 SNHLY, CDR2 FYNNEI.

The chain carries TRBV6-4 and TRBJ1-2, with a weak D call TRBD1 (5 bases). The V end lost 10 bases, the J end lost 1 base, and 10 bases lay between the germline ends. Germline CDR1 MRHNA, CDR2 SNTAGT. The CDR3 extends over 12 amino acids. In DNA form, the CDR3 reads TGTGCCATCGGACACGGTAACTATGGCTACACCTTC. Amino acid sequence: CAIGHGNYGYTF.

This clone has just one count. V gene TRBV28 combines with J gene TRBJ1-6, with unresolved D. The CDR3 runs 17 residues. Germline CDR1 reads MDHEN; CDR2 reads SYDVKM. Trimming pared 2 bases from V and 10 bases from J, leaving 21 bases between. CDR3 region: CASSLTFGLLTDSPLHF. In nucleotides, the CDR3 is TGTGCCAGCAGTTTAACTTTTGGTCTTTTGACTGACTCACCCCTCCACTTT. Based on the CDR3 plus reference TRBV28 and TRBJ1-6, the full variable domain is DVKVTQSSRYLVKRTGEKVFLECVQDMDHENMFWYRQDPGLGLRLIYFSYDVKMKEKGDIPEGYSVSREKKERFSLILESASTNQTSMYLCASSLTFGLLTDSPLHFGNGTRLTVT.

The chain has TRBV30 and TRBJ2-2, with a weak D call TRBD2 (7 bases). Germline CDR1 GTSNPN, CDR2 SVGIG (reference sequence). There are 16 residues in the CDR3. Trimming stripped 3 bases from V and 4 bases from J, with 18 bases between. The CDR3 sequence: CAWSETGGPTTGELFF. CDR3 nucleotides: TGTGCCTGGAGCGAGACCGGGGGGCCGACCACCGGGGAGCTGTTTTTT.

A single count supports this clone. This chain links TRBV6-1 with TRBJ2-7; 9 nucleotides line up with TRBD1. CDR3 length: 13 amino acids. V was clipped by 7 bases and J by 3 bases; unmatched bases: 4. Germline CDR1 is MNHNS and CDR2 is SASEGT. The CDR3 is CASKETGGYEQYF. DNA of the CDR3: TGTGCCAGCAAGGAGACAGGGGGCTACGAGCAGTACTTC.

This chain links TRBV29-1 with TRBJ2-2; TRBD2 matches at 7 bases. The CDR3 covers 14 residues. The germline gives CDR1 SQVTM, CDR2 ANQGSEA. V was pared by 4 bases and J by 6 bases, with 8 bases of the junction left unmatched. The CDR3 reads CSVAKRGSPGELFF. CDR3 sequence (DNA): TGCAGCGTTGCCAAGCGGGGATCCCCCGGGGAGCTGTTTTTT.